These 27 T cell receptor beta chains originate from one sample sequenced in a study of CD8 T cells in ankylosing spondylitis. MiXCR, run by TCRdb on the 5' RACE reads, gives a single entry per CDR3 protein. This repertoire shows under 150,000 distinct CDR3 sequences, roughly 11% found once; its top ten account for 4.1%. Sequenced input: blood, either unsorted or a sorted T cell fraction (not recorded which). The origin of the receptors is a female donor with ankylosing spondylitis or in good health (not recorded which).

This clonotype appeared many times. V gene TRBV2 combines with J gene TRBJ2-2, with a possible D match to TRBD1 (6 bases). The CDR3 sequence is 15 residues long. Trimming took 1 base from V and 6 from J, leaving 12 bases between them. Germline V gene sequence: CDR1 SNHLY, CDR2 FYNNEI. The CDR3 spells CASSEGDIAPGELFF. The CDR3 nucleotides are TGTGCCAGCAGTGAAGGGGACATTGCCCCCGGGGAGCTGTTTTTT.

This clonotype was seen at least ten times. The chain employs TRBV28 and TRBJ2-5; D is unresolved. There are 13 residues in the CDR3. The germline gives CDR1 MDHEN, CDR2 SYDVKM. Between the trimmed V and J ends, which lost 2 bases and 5 bases, there was a span of 9 bases. CDR3 sequence reads: CASSLMTGETQYF. The CDR3 DNA reads as TGTGCCAGCAGTTTAATGACGGGCGAGACCCAGTACTTC. The full variable domain, with the rest looked up from reference TRBV28 and TRBJ2-5, is DVKVTQSSRYLVKRTGEKVFLECVQDMDHENMFWYRQDPGLGLRLIYFSYDVKMKEKGDIPEGYSVSREKKERFSLILESASTNQTSMYLCASSLMTGETQYFGPGTRLLVL.

A word on this clonotype: A read error may explain this, as a much larger clone is one base away. The chain carries TRBV5-5 and TRBJ2-1; 9 bases fit TRBD2. CDR3 size: 16 residues. CDR1 is SGHKS, CDR2 YYEKEE, per germline (reference sequence). Germline trimming cut 3 bases from V and 11 bases from J; bases unmatched to any gene: 15. The CDR3 region is CASSYSTIAGVGKQFF. In DNA, the CDR3 is TGTGCCAGCAGCTACTCAACAATAGCGGGAGTTGGTAAGCAGTTCTTC.

This clonotype was observed many times. This chain connects TRBV5-1 to TRBJ1-1, with D unresolved. The CDR3 runs to 15 residues. V was clipped by 4 bases and J by 2 bases, with 15 bases between them. Germline values: CDR1 SGHRS, CDR2 YFSETQ. For the CDR3, the DNA is TGCGCCAGCAGCCCCCTCTTGGGCACAAACACTGAAGCTTTCTTT. Its protein product is CASSPLLGTNTEAFF.

At least ten counts were recorded for this clonotype. V and J are TRBV20-1 and TRBJ2-3, with 7 bases lining up with TRBD1. The trim removed 4 bases at V and 0 bases at J, leaving 10 bases unmatched. This CDR3 contains 16 residues. Per germline, CDR1 DFQATT and CDR2 SNEGSKA (reference sequence). The DNA of the CDR3 is TGCAGTGCTATGGATCGACAGGGTGGTAGCACAGATACGCAGTATTTT. Translation: CSAMDRQGGSTDTQYF.

This clonotype was picked up many times. CDR3 nucleotides: TGCAGCGTCGACCTACAGGTAGCCAAAAACATTCAGTACTTC. Encoded protein: CSVDLQVAKNIQYF. The chain employs TRBV29-1 and TRBJ2-4; D perhaps matches TRBD1 (5 bases). The V gene lost 6 bases and the J gene lost 0 bases, with 12 bases spanning the gap. CDR3 length: 14 residues. CDR1 and CDR2 from the germline V gene are SQVTM and ANQGSEA. The variable domain in full, completed from reference TRBV29-1 and TRBJ2-4, reads SAVISQKPSRDICQRGTSLTIQCQVDSQVTMMFWYRQQPGQSLTLIATANQGSEATYESGFVIDKFPISRPNLTFSTLTVSNMSPEDSSIYLCSVDLQVAKNIQYFGAGTRLSVL.

As to this clonotype: A much larger clone differs from this one at a single base, so this may be a read error. The DNA for the CDR3 is TGCGCCAACAGTGAGTCGAGGGGAGGAAACACCGGGGAGCTGTTTTTT. Translating gives CANSESRGGNTGELFF. This chain joins TRBV10-1 and TRBJ2-2; D is perhaps TRBD2 (6 bases). The germline V gene has CDR1 WNHNN and CDR2 SYGVQD (reference sequence). The CDR3 spans 16 residues.

This clonotype came up many times. The chain recombines TRBV6-6 with TRBJ1-5; tentatively, D is TRBD1 (6 bases). Germline-derived CDR1 and CDR2 are MNHNY and SVGAGI (reference sequence). The CDR3 spans 13 residues. The ends were cut back, 5 bases at V and 5 bases at J, with 10 bases in the middle. CDR3 DNA: TGTGCCAGCAGTACAGGGTGGGATCAGCCCCAGCATTTT. Translating gives CASSTGWDQPQHF.

This clonotype showed up many times. The chain links TRBV5-1 to TRBJ1-1, with 7 nucleotides matching TRBD1. Germline CDR1 SGHRS, CDR2 YFSETQ. This CDR3 has 15 residues. V dropped 6 bases and J dropped 2; count of bases not matched to a gene: 10. The CDR3 here is CASTLDDRVNTEAFF. In DNA, the CDR3 is TGCGCCAGCACCCTCGATGACAGGGTTAACACTGAAGCTTTCTTT.

This clonotype showed up many times. This chain links TRBV7-2 with TRBJ1-3; no reliable D call. The V gene's germline CDR1 is SGHTA and CDR2 FQGNSA. Trimming took off 5 bases at V and 4 bases at J, with 12 bases between the two ends. The CDR3 loop spans 14 amino acids. CDR3 sequence (DNA): TGTGCCAGCAGCGCCAGACGCCACGGAAACACCATATATTTT. Translation: CASSARRHGNTIYF.

This clonotype was detected only a few times. This rearrangement joins TRBV5-4 to TRBJ1-2; tentative D call: TRBD1 (5 bases). The CDR3 has 15 residues. With 4 bases removed from V and 0 bases from J, the gap between germline ends came to 13 bases. Per the germline V gene, CDR1 is SGHNT and CDR2 is YYREEE (reference sequence). CDR3 sequence: CASSLGTLSNYGYTF. Here the CDR3 DNA reads TGTGCCAGCAGCCTCGGGACTCTGTCTAACTATGGCTACACCTTC.

This clonotype turned up a few times. The rearrangement links TRBV30 to TRBJ2-7; 11 bases line up with TRBD1. Germline V CDR1 and CDR2: GTSNPN, SVGIG (reference sequence). The CDR3 consists of 13 residues. V trimming: 4 bases; J trimming: 6 bases; junction bases outside the gene matches: 5. CDR3 sequence (DNA): TGTGCCTGGACGGGGGACAGGGGGTTCGAGCAGTACTTC. Amino acid sequence: CAWTGDRGFEQYF.

Worth noting for this clonotype: A single base separates this from a much larger clone, so it may be a read error. V and J are TRBV12-5 and TRBJ2-2; D is uncertain. Germline CDR1 reads LGHNT; CDR2 reads FRNRAP. V was clipped by 0 bases and J by 5 bases, with 7 bases between them. This CDR3 has 14 amino acids. CDR3 nucleotides: TGTGCTAGTGGTTTGGTAGGGAAGACCGGGGAGCTGTTTTTT. It yields the protein CASGLVGKTGELFF.

The V call is TRBV3-1, the J call TRBJ2-1; D remains ambiguous. V was trimmed by 2 bases and J by 9 bases, leaving 14 bases between them. The CDR3 totals 14 residues. Germline-derived CDR1 and CDR2 are LGHDT and YNNKEL (reference sequence). As DNA, the CDR3 is TGTGCCAGCAGCCAACTTGAGCAGGCCGGTGAGCAGTTCTTC. It translates to CASSQLEQAGEQFF.

This clonotype was picked up many times. The chain uses TRBV29-1 and TRBJ1-2; 7 positions agree with TRBD1. V dropped 7 bases and J dropped 7; count of bases not matched to a gene: 18. This CDR3 region has 15 residues. Germline CDR1 is SQVTM and CDR2 is ANQGSEA. The DNA for the CDR3 is TGCAGCGCCGGAACAGGGGAGATCCACTTTTCTGGCTACACCTTC. Protein: CSAGTGEIHFSGYTF.

As regards this clonotype: Compared with germline, one end of the junction differs, possibly owing to a read error. V and J are TRBV5-1 and TRBJ2-2, with TRBD1 matching over 7 bases. Germline V gives CDR1 SGHRS, CDR2 YFSETQ. There are 15 residues in the CDR3. The CDR3 protein is CASSLQGTDTGEQFF. The CDR3, as DNA: TGCGCCAGCAGCTTACAGGGGACAGACACCGGGGAGCAGTTTTTC.

This clonotype was seen repeatedly, ten times or more. The chain uses TRBV10-3 and TRBJ2-7; 9 bases map to TRBD2. Germline CDR1 reads ENHRY; CDR2 reads SYGVKD. The CDR3 length is 13 residues. V dropped 7 bases and J dropped 1; count of bases not matched to a gene: 2. The CDR3 nucleotides are TGTGCCATCACTAGCGGGGATTCCTACGAGCAGTACTTC. This codes for CAITSGDSYEQYF.

This clonotype was recorded many times. CDR3 residues: CASSSGTATASETQYF. CDR3 nucleotide sequence: TGCGCCAGCAGCTCCGGGACAGCTACGGCATCAGAGACCCAGTACTTC. The rearrangement joins TRBV5-1 to TRBJ2-5, with TRBD1 matching over 7 bases. V lost 3 bases, J lost 4 bases, and 12 bases stayed unmatched. This CDR3 has 16 amino acids. In germline, CDR1 is SGHRS, CDR2 YFSETQ.

There are many counts of this clonotype. The chain employs TRBV27 and TRBJ2-1, with TRBD2 matching 8 bases. The ends lost 4 bases at V and 9 bases at J; junction bases unmatched: 11. Per germline, CDR1 MNHEY and CDR2 SMNVEV (reference sequence). This CDR3 is 15 amino acids long. In DNA form, the CDR3 reads TGTGCCAGCAGTTCTGGAGCGGGAGTGGGGTTTGAGCAGTTCTTC. Its translation: CASSSGAGVGFEQFF.

This clonotype was observed at least ten times. V gene TRBV5-1 combines with J gene TRBJ2-1, with unresolved D. The germline V and J ends were trimmed by 2 bases and 0 bases, with 9 bases remaining between them. CDR1 is SGHRS, CDR2 YFSETQ, per germline. CDR3 length equals 15 residues. The CDR3 spells CASSFLWGSYNEQFF. In DNA form, the CDR3 reads TGCGCCAGCAGCTTCCTGTGGGGCTCCTACAATGAGCAGTTCTTC.

The J gene is TRBJ2-7, the V gene TRBV7-9; 12 nucleotides agree with TRBD2. There are 17 residues in the CDR3. In germline, CDR1 is SEHNR, CDR2 FQNEAQ (reference sequence). Trimming took 3 bases from V and 1 from J; bases not matched to a gene: 7. In DNA, the CDR3 is TGTGCCAGCAGCTTCGAAGGAGGACTAGCGGGATCCTACGAGCAGTACTTC. Amino acid sequence: CASSFEGGLAGSYEQYF. Together with reference TRBV7-9 and TRBJ2-7, the CDR3 gives the full variable domain: DTGVSQNPRHKITKRGQNVTFRCDPISEHNRLYWYRQTLGQGPEFLTYFQNEAQLEKSRLLSDRFSAERPKGSFSTLEIQRTEQGDSAMYLCASSFEGGLAGSYEQYFGPGTRLTVT.

This clonotype was counted at least ten times. This chain links TRBV28 with TRBJ2-7; D ambiguous. Germline V gives CDR1 MDHEN, CDR2 SYDVKM. The CDR3 length is 15 residues. Trimming took off 3 bases at V and 0 bases at J, with 12 bases between the two ends. The DNA of the CDR3 is TGTGCCAGCAGTTTGATCCGTAGGAGCTCCTACGAGCAGTACTTC. It codes for CASSLIRRSSYEQYF.

The sample holds many counts of this clonotype. The rearrangement links TRBV5-1 to TRBJ2-3; D is undetermined. Deletions cut 4 bases from V and 2 bases from J, with 17 bases between. The CDR3 contains 16 residues. CDR1 is SGHRS and CDR2 is YFSETQ in the germline V gene. In DNA, the CDR3 is TGCGCCAGCAGCCCCCGAGGAGCAACCTCCACAGATACGCAGTATTTT. Protein product: CASSPRGATSTDTQYF. Based on the CDR3 plus reference TRBV5-1 and TRBJ2-3, the full variable domain is KAGVTQTPRYLIKTRGQQVTLSCSPISGHRSVSWYQQTPGQGLQFLFEYFSETQRNKGNFPGRFSGRQFSNSRSEMNVSTLELGDSALYLCASSPRGATSTDTQYFGPGTRLTVL.

CDR3 sequence: CASSRAGTYNEQFF. CDR3 nucleotides: TGTGCCAGCTCCCGGGCAGGCACTTACAATGAGCAGTTCTTC. The rearrangement links TRBV6-1 to TRBJ2-1; D is unclear. The CDR3 spans 14 residues. V was clipped by 8 bases and J by 4 bases, with 15 bases between them. Germline-derived CDR1 and CDR2 are MNHNS and SASEGT.

CDR3 sequence: CSVDDGYNEQFF. DNA of the CDR3: TGCAGCGTTGACGACGGCTACAATGAGCAGTTCTTC. The rearrangement uses TRBV29-1 and TRBJ2-1; no clear D gene. V was shortened by 3 bases and J by 3 bases, with 6 bases between the two germline ends. The V gene's germline CDR1 is SQVTM and CDR2 ANQGSEA. The CDR3 length is 12 residues.

The J gene is TRBJ2-3, the V gene TRBV3-1; D is possibly TRBD1 or TRBD2 (7 bases each). There are 17 residues in the CDR3. V lost 11 bases to trimming and J lost 2 bases, with 26 bases between them. The germline gives CDR1 LGHDT, CDR2 YNNKEL (reference sequence). The CDR3 sequence is CACSQQGPSGATDTQYF. CDR3 DNA: TGTGCCTGCTCCCAACAGGGGCCTAGCGGAGCCACAGATACGCAGTATTTT.

This clonotype came up many times. The gene calls are TRBV5-1 and TRBJ2-1; 10 positions agree with TRBD2. The germline V gene has CDR1 SGHRS and CDR2 YFSETQ. After removal of 3 bases from V and 4 bases from J, the junction contained 4 bases not matched to a gene. The CDR3 runs 15 residues. The CDR3 reads CASSSGTSEYNEQFF. Here the CDR3 DNA reads TGCGCCAGCAGCTCCGGGACTAGCGAGTACAATGAGCAGTTCTTC.